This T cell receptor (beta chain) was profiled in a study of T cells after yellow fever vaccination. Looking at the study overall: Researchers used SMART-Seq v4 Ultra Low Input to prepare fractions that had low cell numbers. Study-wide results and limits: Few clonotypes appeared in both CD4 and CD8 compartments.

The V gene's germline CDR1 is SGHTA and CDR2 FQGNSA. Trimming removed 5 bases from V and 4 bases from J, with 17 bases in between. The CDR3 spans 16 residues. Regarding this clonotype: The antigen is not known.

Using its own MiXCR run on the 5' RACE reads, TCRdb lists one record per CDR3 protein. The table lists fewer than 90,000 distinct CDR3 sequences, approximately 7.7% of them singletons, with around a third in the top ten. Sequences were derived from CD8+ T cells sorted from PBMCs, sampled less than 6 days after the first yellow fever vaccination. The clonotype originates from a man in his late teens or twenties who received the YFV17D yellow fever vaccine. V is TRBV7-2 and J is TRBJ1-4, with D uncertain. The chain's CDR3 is CASSGVGGPSNEKLFF. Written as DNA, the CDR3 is TGTGCCAGCAGCGGAGTCGGTGGACCGAGTAATGAAAAACTGTTTTTT.